This T cell receptor (beta chain) was obtained from a study of type 1 regulatory T cells. Overall study: An in vitro protocol generated T-allo10, a Tr1-enriched, alloantigen-specific CD4 T cell product.

TCRdb called the reads again in MiXCR, with one record for every CDR3 protein. The table includes 80,000 to 100,000 distinct CDR3 sequences, roughly 30% detected once. The germline V gene encodes CDR1 MNHEY and CDR2 SVGEGT. After removal of 7 bases from V and 5 bases from J, the junction contained 9 bases not matched to a gene. The CDR3 length is 15 residues. The TCR originated in a human donor in good health. The rearrangement joins TRBV6-2 or TRBV6-3 to TRBJ2-2, with 8 bases lining up with TRBD1. Sequencing was performed on CD4+ T cells, either the whole sample or a sorted fraction (not recorded which). The CDR3 region is CASTIDRGRTGELFF. The CDR3 DNA is TGTGCCAGCACTATCGACAGGGGAAGAACCGGGGAGCTGTTTTTT.